This passage covers 4 T cell receptor beta chains from one sample sequenced in a study of blood T cell repertoires in COVID-19. TCRdb's copy holds only in-frame clones and misses some; the assay was immunoSEQ multiplex PCR. The sample holds 200,000 to 250,000 clones; about 80% are singletons and the top ten take over 6%. The sample comprised peripheral blood. These receptors all come from a woman of 80 years or more with COVID-19, enrolled during active disease.

This chain joins TRBV7-3 and TRBJ2-5, with 9 bases matching TRBD2. V lost 2 bases and J lost 2; bases outside the gene matches: 3. The CDR3 length is 15 residues. Germline CDR1 is SGHTA and CDR2 is FQGTGA. CDR3 loop: CASSLGAGGQETQYF. The DNA of the CDR3 is TGTGCCAGCAGCTTAGGGGCGGGAGGGCAAGAGACCCAGTACTTC.

This chain connects TRBV6-1 to TRBJ1-6, with D unclear. From germline, CDR1 is MNHNS and CDR2 SASEGT. The ends were cut back, 2 bases at V and 4 bases at J, with 9 bases in the middle. This CDR3 has 15 residues. The CDR3 DNA reads as TGTGCCAGCAGTGAATACCAGGCATATAATTCACCCCTCCACTTT. Amino acids: CASSEYQAYNSPLHF.

The CDR3, as DNA: TGTGCCAGCAGTAAACACACTAGCGAACGGAATGAGCAGTTCTTC. Amino acid sequence: CASSKHTSERNEQFF. This chain joins TRBV27 and TRBJ2-1, with 7 bases lining up with TRBD2. This CDR3 has 15 residues. From germline, CDR1 is MNHEY and CDR2 SMNVEV (reference sequence). V lost 5 bases and J lost 7; bases outside the gene matches: 11.

CDR3 amino acids: CASSSGALGEKLFF. In DNA form, the CDR3 reads TGTGCCAGCAGCTCGGGTGCTCTTGGGGAAAAACTGTTTTTT. J is TRBJ1-4 and V is TRBV14; no firm D call. V shed 5 bases and J shed 8 bases, with 15 bases lying between them. This CDR3 spans 14 amino acids. CDR1 and CDR2 from the germline V gene are SGHDN and FVKESK. The full variable domain, with the rest looked up from reference TRBV14 and TRBJ1-4, is EAGVTQFPSHSVIEKGQTVTLRCDPISGHDNLYWYRRVMGKEIKFLLHFVKESKQDESGMPNNRFLAERTGGTYSTLKVQPAELEDSGVYFCASSSGALGEKLFFGSGTQLSVL.